Sequencing of this TCR beta chain was carried out in a study of Graves' ophthalmopathy and Graves' hyperthyroidism. Only one count was recorded for this clonotype. It was on clinical symptoms, serum thyroxine, TRAb, thyroid ultrasound and orbital computed tomography that diagnosis relied. Transcripts of RNA were the source for amplifying TCR beta CDR3 regions. Amplification began with first-round RT-PCR using HTBI primers, then second-round multiplex PCR was performed. TCRdb called the multiplex PCR reads again in MiXCR, with one record for every CDR3 protein. The table lists fewer than 650,000 distinct CDR3 sequences, about 20% of them singletons. V trimming: 4 bases; J trimming: 3 bases; junction bases outside the gene matches: 4. The CDR3 is made up of 14 amino acids. Germline assignment: CDR1 KGHDR and CDR2 SFDVKD.

This sequence was found in a woman younger than 30 with stable Graves' hyperthyroidism. Some clones in this sample may be carry-over from other donors' samples. Sequenced sample: peripheral blood. The V gene is TRBV24-1, the J gene TRBJ2-5, with 7 bases lining up with TRBD1. The CDR3 reads CATSERDSEETQYF. The CDR3, as DNA: TGTGCCACCAGTGAAAGGGACAGCGAAGAGACCCAGTACTTC.